This T cell receptor (beta chain) is from a study of cytomegalovirus exposure and HLA in healthy donors. Study results and limitations: The authors enumerated 150 to 200 TCR beta chains as linked to cytomegalovirus. Subsequent analysis revealed that first-cohort TCR clusters tended to co-occur in the roughly 120 validation repertoires. A few chains linked to CMV were shown in vitro to be specific for CMV antigens.

Donors came from a validation cohort of fewer than 150 subjects, distinct from the first 666-subject cohort. Only in-frame clones appear in the TCRdb table, and some are missing; sequencing was by immunoSEQ multiplex PCR. The data contain roughly 100,000 clones, about 88% of them seen just once; the ten biggest clones take up about 4%. Germline values: CDR1 MDHEN, CDR2 SYDVKM. V trimming: 3 bases; J trimming: 10 bases; junction bases outside the gene matches: 7. The CDR3 spans 15 residues. Concerning this clone itself: Its antigen remains unidentified.

Sequenced material: PBMCs. This receptor was taken from a woman younger than 35 in good health and CMV-seropositive. The V gene is TRBV28, the J gene TRBJ1-4, with TRBD1 identical over 11 bases. CDR3 region: CASSFPGQGATKLFF. For the CDR3, the DNA is TGTGCCAGCAGTTTTCCCGGACAGGGGGCAACAAAACTGTTTTTT. The variable domain in full, completed from reference TRBV28 and TRBJ1-4, reads DVKVTQSSRYLVKRTGEKVFLECVQDMDHENMFWYRQDPGLGLRLIYFSYDVKMKEKGDIPEGYSVSREKKERFSLILESASTNQTSMYLCASSFPGQGATKLFFGSGTQLSVL.